The entry that follows covers one T cell receptor beta chain sequence. Its target is unknown. Treatment: 10-day PBMC culture with coronavirus spike peptide pools or control peptides (ViraFEST assay). One should note that the unexposed donor's CD4+ T cells were collected before the COVID-19 pandemic (2011-2018). This sample is drawn from a study of vaccination and CD4 T cells after COVID-19. The wider study: Cellular stimulation was performed using overlapping spike peptides derived from SARS-CoV-2, HCoV-NL63, HCoV-OC43 and HCoV-229E. Study outcomes and limitations: The rise in median SARS-CoV-2-reactive clonotypes, from about 20 to 38, was not significant.

With the Oncomine TCR Beta short-read assay, DNA from cultured CD4+ T cells was sequenced. TCRdb itself ran the PCR reads through MiXCR, one entry per CDR3 protein. The sample carries thousands of distinct CDR3 sequences, just over 35% recorded once. Between the trimmed V and J ends, which lost 0 bases and 7 bases, there was a span of 12 bases. From germline, CDR1 is SNHLY and CDR2 FYNNEI. This CDR3 has 15 residues. The chain carries TRBV2 and TRBJ2-2; TRBD2 might be the D (5 bases). The source material was CD4+ T cells from blood, cultured in vitro. This clonotype originated in a human donor in good health. CDR3 loop: CASSEAPGMVGELFF. The CDR3 coding sequence is TGTGCCAGCAGTGAAGCGCCCGGGATGGTCGGGGAGCTGTTTTTT.